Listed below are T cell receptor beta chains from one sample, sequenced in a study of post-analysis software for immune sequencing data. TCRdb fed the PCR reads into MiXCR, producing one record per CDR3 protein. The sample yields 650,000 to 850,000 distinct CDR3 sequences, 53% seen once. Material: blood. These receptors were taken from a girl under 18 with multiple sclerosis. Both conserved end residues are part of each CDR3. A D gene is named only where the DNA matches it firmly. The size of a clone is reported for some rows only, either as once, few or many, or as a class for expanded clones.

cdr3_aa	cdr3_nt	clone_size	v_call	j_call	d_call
CAISESRQGTNYGYTF	TGTGCCATCAGTGAGTCAAGACAGGGGACTAACTATGGCTACACCTTC	-	TRBV10-3	TRBJ1-2	TRBD1
CASSLAGLGANEQFF	TGCGCCAGCAGCCTAGCGGGACTAGGAGCCAATGAGCAGTTCTTC	-	TRBV5-1	TRBJ2-1	TRBD2
CASSQDLFGSYEQYF	TGTGCCAGCAGCCAAGATTTATTCGGGTCCTACGAGCAGTACTTC	-	TRBV4-2	TRBJ2-7	-
CASSLGGSLSTDTQYF	TGCGCCAGCAGCTTGGGTGGCAGCCTTAGCACAGATACGCAGTATTTT	-	TRBV5-1	TRBJ2-3	-
CSVEGGGYNEQYF	TGCAGCGTTGAGGGCGGGGGATACAATGAGCAGTACTTC	few	TRBV29-1	TRBJ2-7	TRBD2
CASSLYPPDTQYF	TGCGCCAGCAGCTTGTATCCGCCAGATACGCAGTATTTT	few	TRBV5-1	TRBJ2-3	-
CASSQRTSLQNYGYTF	TGCGCCAGCAGCCAGAGGACAAGTTTGCAGAACTATGGCTACACCTTC	once	TRBV4-1	TRBJ1-2	-
CSATLRQDPLGNEQYF	TGCAGTGCAACTCTGAGACAGGACCCCTTGGGGAACGAGCAGTACTTC	-	TRBV20-1	TRBJ2-7	-
CASSLLRGASSYNEQFF	TGTGCCAGCAGTCTCCTGCGGGGGGCCTCGTCCTACAATGAGCAGTTCTTC	-	TRBV12-3/TRBV12-4	TRBJ2-1	TRBD2
CASSYSDSGTYEQYF	TGTGCCAGCAGTTACTCGGATAGCGGGACCTACGAGCAGTACTTC	-	TRBV6-6	TRBJ2-7	TRBD2
CASSQGQARGETQYF	TGTGCCAGCAGCCAAGGACAGGCTCGTGGGGAGACCCAGTACTTC	-	TRBV3-1	TRBJ2-5	-
CASSLIGLFYEQYF	TGTGCCAGCAGTTTAATCGGGCTATTCTACGAGCAGTACTTC	-	TRBV12-3/TRBV12-4	TRBJ2-7	-
CSARGPVENIQYF	TGCAGTGCTAGAGGACCGGTGGAAAACATTCAGTACTTC	-	TRBV20-1	TRBJ2-4	-
CASSLVKDYNEQFF	TGTGCCAGCAGCTTAGTGAAAGACTACAATGAGCAGTTCTTC	few	TRBV7-6	TRBJ2-1	-
CASSNPGLAFTDTQYF	TGTGCCAGCAGTAACCCGGGACTAGCCTTCACAGATACGCAGTATTTT	-	TRBV25-1	TRBJ2-3	TRBD2